These 15 T cell receptor beta chains were sequenced from one sample in a study of human T cells and chemical hapten exposure. TCRdb re-called the 5' RACE reads with MiXCR, one entry per CDR3 protein. Of under 150,000 distinct CDR3 sequences listed, around 20% are singletons. Total RNA was extracted from unfractionated whole blood. The receptors stem from a human donor in good health.

This chain joins TRBV20-1 and TRBJ1-2; a weak D match, TRBD1 (5 bases). Germline CDR1 DFQATT, CDR2 SNEGSKA (reference sequence). The length of the CDR3 is 11 residues. V lost 3 bases, J lost 7 bases, and 9 bases lay in between. In DNA form, the CDR3 reads TGCAGTGCTAGTACCGGGGCTGGCTACACCTTC. Its translation: CSASTGAGYTF.

V and J are TRBV5-1 and TRBJ2-3; D remains ambiguous. The CDR3 extends over 14 amino acids. The germline V gene encodes CDR1 SGHRS and CDR2 YFSETQ. Trimming removed 4 bases at V and 0 bases at J, with 9 bases between. The CDR3 nucleotides are TGCGCCAGCAGCCCACCCAGGAGCACAGATACGCAGTATTTT. As protein: CASSPPRSTDTQYF.

This clonotype was counted only a few times. The chain employs TRBV7-9 and TRBJ1-1; TRBD1 is a possible D gene (6 bases). CDR3 length equals 14 residues. Germline V gene data show CDR1 as SEHNR and CDR2 as FQNEAQ (reference sequence). Trimming removed 0 bases at V and 4 bases at J, with 9 bases between. The CDR3 DNA follows: TGTGCCAGCAGCTTAGCTCGGGGGCTCACTGAAGCTTTCTTT. It translates to CASSLARGLTEAFF.

The chain carries TRBV28 and TRBJ2-3; unclear D gene. Trimming left V 6 bases short and J 4 bases short, with 20 bases between. The length of the CDR3 is 16 residues. Germline V lookup: CDR1 MDHEN, CDR2 SYDVKM. DNA for the CDR3: TGTGCCAGCAGCCTTGGGGTCCTATCAGGCGCAGATACGCAGTATTTT. Residues: CASSLGVLSGADTQYF.

The table lists this clonotype with a few counts. The CDR3 bases are TGTGCCAGCGGACTTTCGGGGGTCTTAAACACTGAAGCTTTCTTT. The encoded protein is CASGLSGVLNTEAFF. The rearrangement uses TRBV28 and TRBJ1-1, with D tentatively TRBD1 (5 bases). Germline lookup yields CDR1 MDHEN and CDR2 SYDVKM. The V and J ends lost 8 bases and 2 bases respectively, with 18 bases between them. The CDR3 covers 15 residues.

This clonotype came up a few times. V is TRBV28 and J is TRBJ1-1; D possibly corresponds to TRBD1 (5 bases). Germline V gene sequence: CDR1 MDHEN, CDR2 SYDVKM. The length of the CDR3 is 15 residues. The V and J ends lost 6 bases and 5 bases respectively, with 19 bases between them. DNA for the CDR3: TGTGCCAGCAGCCGCCCAGGGAGGGCATGGACTGAAGCTTTCTTT. Amino acid sequence: CASSRPGRAWTEAFF.

This clonotype was seen repeatedly, ten times or more. The J gene is TRBJ2-3, the V gene TRBV20-1; the D gene is possibly TRBD2 (7 bases). The CDR3 loop spans 14 amino acids. Trimming shortened V by 6 bases and J by 2 bases, and 15 bases separated the two germline ends. CDR1 is DFQATT, CDR2 SNEGSKA, per germline (reference sequence). The CDR3 nucleotides are TGCAGTGCCACTAAGGGGGGGCCCACAGATACGCAGTATTTT. It is translated as CSATKGGPTDTQYF.

This clonotype came up a few times. The rearrangement links TRBV4-1 to TRBJ1-1; D gene uncertain. CDR1 MGHRA and CDR2 YSYEKL come from the germline V gene. The V and J ends lost 5 bases and 5 bases respectively, with 18 bases between them. CDR3 size: 15 residues. The CDR3 DNA reads as TGCGCCAGCAGCAGGGCGGGGAACTTAAAAACTGAAGCTTTCTTT. This sequence encodes CASSRAGNLKTEAFF.

This clonotype was counted a few times. The chain is built from TRBV5-6 and TRBJ2-7; D might be TRBD1 or TRBD2, each matching 5 bases. The CDR3 extends over 12 amino acids. CDR1 is SGHDT, CDR2 YYEEEE, per germline. V shed 3 bases and J shed 6 bases, with 10 bases lying between them. CDR3 in amino acids: CASSWDPREQYF. The DNA for the CDR3 is TGTGCCAGCAGCTGGGACCCCCGCGAGCAGTACTTC.

This clonotype was seen many times. The rearrangement uses TRBV6-1 and TRBJ2-7, with TRBD2 matching over 7 bases. Germline V gene sequence: CDR1 MNHNS, CDR2 SASEGT. This CDR3 region has 15 residues. V was pared by 1 base and J by 4 bases, with 7 bases of the junction left unmatched. The CDR3 protein is CASSEGQAGAYEQYF. The CDR3 DNA follows: TGTGCCAGCAGTGAAGGTCAGGCGGGAGCATACGAGCAGTACTTC.

This clonotype has more than one count but fewer than ten. The gene calls are TRBV19 and TRBJ1-5; D is undetermined. This CDR3 region has 15 residues. Trimming pared 4 bases from V and 0 bases from J, leaving 10 bases between. Germline CDR1 and CDR2: LNHDA and SQIVND (reference sequence). CDR3 in amino acids: CASSKPPDSNQPQHF. CDR3 DNA: TGTGCCAGTAGTAAGCCCCCGGATAGCAATCAGCCCCAGCATTTT.

This clonotype was counted only a few times. V usage is TRBV4-2 and J usage is TRBJ1-5; D gene ambiguous. Germline CDR1 LGHNA, CDR2 YNFKEQ. The ends were cut back, 0 bases at V and 9 bases at J, with 15 bases in the middle. CDR3 length: 15 amino acids. The CDR3 DNA reads TGTGCCAGCAGCCAAGATCCAGACCCCCCGCGGCCCCAGCATTTT. As protein: CASSQDPDPPRPQHF.

V usage is TRBV12-3 or TRBV12-4 and J usage is TRBJ2-7; unclear D gene. The CDR3 has 18 residues. Deletions cut 2 bases from V and 2 bases from J, with 22 bases between. The chain's CDR3 is CASSLRSGVPNSAYEQYF. In DNA, the CDR3 is TGTGCCAGCAGTTTAAGGTCAGGAGTGCCCAATTCAGCCTACGAGCAGTACTTC.

The CDR3 is CASTPGGLSYEQYF. As DNA, the CDR3 is TGTGCCAGCACCCCCGGGGGGCTCTCCTACGAGCAGTACTTC. The rearrangement uses TRBV28 and TRBJ2-7, with D tentatively TRBD2 (7 bases). V lost 7 bases and J 0 bases, leaving 13 bases between the germline ends. CDR1 MDHEN and CDR2 SYDVKM come from the germline V gene. The CDR3 has 14 amino acids. Full variable domain (outside the CDR3, taken from reference TRBV28 and TRBJ2-7): DVKVTQSSRYLVKRTGEKVFLECVQDMDHENMFWYRQDPGLGLRLIYFSYDVKMKEKGDIPEGYSVSREKKERFSLILESASTNQTSMYLCASTPGGLSYEQYFGPGTRLTVT.

This sequence joins TRBV7-2 and TRBJ2-7; D remains unclear. The CDR3 is 14 residues long. Between the trimmed V and J ends, which lost 4 bases and 0 bases, there was a span of 10 bases. Germline CDR1 and CDR2: SGHTA and FQGNSA. Here the CDR3 DNA reads TGTGCCAGCAGCTGGTACAGACGCTCCTACGAGCAGTACTTC. It specifies CASSWYRRSYEQYF. Supplemented by reference TRBV7-2 and TRBJ2-7, the full variable domain reads GAGVSQSPSNKVTEKGKDVELRCDPISGHTALYWYRQSLGQGLEFLIYFQGNSAPDKSGLPSDRFSAERTGGSVSTLTIQRTQQEDSAVYLCASSWYRRSYEQYFGPGTRLTVT.